The following is a T cell receptor beta chain sequence with its context. Its antigen is currently not known. Qualities for individual bases were not recorded, and no much larger clone is one base off. Library preparation used the immunoSEQ multiplex PCR assay. For the multiplex PCR, a mixture combining 60 forward primers for TCR Vbeta segments and 13 reverse primers for TCR Jbeta segments was used. The CDR3 region of rearranged TCR beta genes was amplified from genomic DNA by a multiplex PCR assay. The amplified TCR beta libraries were sequenced on the Illumina HiSeq System as 87-base-pair reads. On the authors' methods: In a later analysis, roughly 80 million unique TCR beta chains were counted across the 500 to 850 repertoires, and around 11 million of these chains were shared by at least two donors. Raw reads were error-corrected and collapsed into unique sequences with a nearest-neighbor algorithm that merged closely related sequences to remove PCR and sequencing errors. To assign V, D and J gene segments, CDR3 sequences were aligned to IMGT reference sequences. For a sequence to be retained, a match of at least six nucleotides was required to both a V gene segment and a J gene segment. A rearrangement counted as productive if the CDR3 had no stop codons and remained in frame with V and J, and every other rearrangement counted as non-productive. CDR3 was defined by IMGT convention, running from the second conserved V-encoded cysteine to the conserved J-encoded phenylalanine. Sequences without an unambiguous match to a single V gene segment were excluded from the earlier analysis of a few hundred of the donors. In an earlier analysis of around 600 of the donors, V segments were called functional above 56.7% productive rearrangements and were called segregating when the between-donor standard deviation exceeded 5%. A statistical classification framework was developed to diagnose cytomegalovirus status using the catalog of TCR beta chain sequences. A later analysis assigned V and J genes by comparing TCR nucleotide sequences with IMGT/GENE-DB human TR gene sequences. A later analysis assigned CDR3 sequences and most-parsimonious VDJ recombination scenarios with the TCRdist pipeline. In a later analysis, each TCR beta chain was defined by its CDR3 amino acid sequence together with its V-gene family, and reads without a unique V-gene family were excluded. A later analysis removed several hundred highly shared, low-generation-probability nucleotide sequences to deal with suspected cross-contamination and a sequencing artifact. For each public chain, a later analysis derived a clonal expansion index from normalized ranks of inferred template counts within each repertoire. Generation probabilities in a later analysis came from a VDJ recombination model fitted to out-of-frame rearrangements, and those results were checked against IGoR. In a later analysis, TCR-TCR, TCR-HLA and TCR-CMV co-occurrence was scored with hypergeometric tests, and a repertoire-size bias correction was applied to TCR pairs. A later analysis estimated false discovery rates by permuting HLA or CMV assignments 20 times. In a later analysis, co-occurring TCRs were grouped using DBSCAN, with TCRdist sequence similarity added in when clustering inside HLA-allele-positive subsets. Co-occurrence clustering excluded repertoires with fewer than 30,000 or more than 120,000 public chains, plus five with anomalous nucleotide sharing. Held by TCRdb, this immuneACCESS table contains in-frame sequences only and omits some clones. Under half of the omission traces to an unresolved V gene where checked; the cause of the rest is unknown. Clone size and the V and J calls come from that table; the DNA yielded D and trimming. For this sample there are about 150,000 clones; roughly 82% appear just once. The ten largest clones take up about 7% of the sample.

The data originate from a study of cytomegalovirus exposure and HLA in healthy donors (dated by TCRdb to about 2017). For context, the study as a whole: An earlier analysis of some 550 of the donors reported approximately 300 Gb of sequence data and more than 90 million unique TCR beta sequences from 150 million to 200 million T cells. An earlier analysis of some 500 of the donors used high-throughput TCR beta sequencing to judge whether each TCR beta V gene segment behaved as functional or pseudogenic. To predict cytomegalovirus infection status, the study brought together high-throughput TCR immunosequencing, statistical association of individual TCRs with disease status, and machine learning. Donor age, sex, ethnicity and CMV serostatus were collected together with the repertoire data. A later genetic analysis took genome-wide SNP genotypes for about three fifths of the roughly 700 donors and used that subset as a discovery cohort. Every discovery cohort repertoire had been produced on one sequencing platform. About five DR-DQ haplotypes were treated as single units for association and clustering because of strong linkage in the cohort. A later analysis re-analyzed previously published TCR beta repertoires from approximately 670 donors and added high-resolution HLA genotyping to study TCR occurrence patterns. Typing coverage differed by locus: A, B, C, DRB1 and DQB1 were typed in roughly 620-640 donors, DQA1 in approximately 520, DPA1 in 600 to 610, and DPB1 in 400 to 480. Rather than drawing on any new phenotypic data, the later analysis identified candidate immune exposures from TCR beta sequences and the way those sequences occurred across donors. Across approximately 400 genotyped donors of the cohort, an average of 235,054 unique TCR beta nucleotide sequences per donor were sequenced, and approximately 17% of those sequences were non-productive. Both class I and class II loci were covered by HLA typing, at four-digit resolution. The study aimed to test whether signatures of past pathogen exposure could be identified by cataloging public T cell receptors. An early release that covered 500 to 800 HLA-typed donors contained approximately 300 gigabases of sequencing data and about 93 million unique TCR sequences. In addition to the first cohort of roughly 670 subjects, a separate validation cohort of 130 or so different subjects was used. Of the roughly 430 genotyped donors, approximately 82% fell in the genetic ancestry cluster associated with self-reported Caucasian donors. The T cell repertoires of 666 subjects were profiled by immunosequencing and related to cytomegalovirus serostatus.

Points the paper makes about the study in general: While some public TCRs were present in many individuals, most TCR sequences turned up only very rarely across donors. Because HLA typing was unavailable for some donors at each locus, only the typed subset was used in association tests. An earlier analysis of around 600 of the donors showed that most TCR beta V segments appeared in productive rearrangements either about 87% or about 30% of the time, which broadly matched IMGT annotations. In a later analysis, the rate of TCR association differed among HLA loci, with DRB1 alleles having the most associated TCRs and HLA-C alleles having the fewest. According to a later genetic analysis, donors in an Asian-associated ancestry cluster had fewer N-insertions in productive TCRs than the approximately 670-donor mean. Correlated functional status among segregating V segments might reflect linkage disequilibrium, but an unknown experimental factor could not be ruled out. A further reported finding was that TCR beta sequences accurately predicted the HLA-A and HLA-B alleles for most subjects in the first cohort. In a later analysis, some 18,000 TCR beta sequences were associated with specific HLA alleles at a false discovery rate of 0.05. CMV serostatus was the only immune exposure information available for the cohort. The authors suggested that the approach could potentially be generalized to other disease states and immunological phenotypes. A group of highly shared sequence variants was considered likely to be a technical artifact of the sequencing pipeline. Only TCR beta chains were sequenced in this cohort, and the absence of alpha or paired-chain data limited detectable features. Because counts were too low, 15 or so rarely observed V segments, including chromosome 9 orphons, were excluded from the earlier analysis of roughly 580 of the donors. In a later analysis, HLA-associated TCR beta chains showed more clonal expansion and lower generation probabilities than non-associated chains that were equally common. When HLA alleles, especially DR and DQ, strongly co-occurred, TCR associations were difficult to assign to individual alleles. According to a later analysis, parvovirus B19, influenza, CMV and Epstein-Barr virus appeared linked to several top co-occurrence clusters. V-gene and J-gene trimming of TCR beta chains was associated with a missense DCLRE1C variant in a later genetic analysis, and the association was replicated in an independent cohort. In both the original and validation cohorts, the classifier was reported to diagnose cytomegalovirus status with high specificity and sensitivity. Three of the identified cytomegalovirus-associated TCR beta chains were confirmed in vitro to be specific for cytomegalovirus antigens. In a later analysis, most CMV-associated TCR beta chains were found to appear HLA-restricted, with HLA associations seemingly driven largely by CMV exposure. Roughly uniform sequencing depth across donors was assumed in presence/absence analyses, although this assumption may not hold. The study gave a list of some 150 TCR beta chains associated with cytomegalovirus. The 87-base-pair reads could not distinguish some IMGT-functional V segments, including TRBV6-2 and TRBV6-3, so those segments were excluded.

Sequences MNHEY (CDR1) and SMNVEV (CDR2) are obtained from the germline V gene (reference sequence). V is cut by 0 bases and J by 4 bases, and the space between the germline ends is 12 bases. The CDR3 runs 16 amino acids, cysteine and phenylalanine included. The CDR3 DNA has 48 bases and is translated from base 1. The cohort consisted of more than 650 healthy bone marrow donors. Cohort members were all nominally healthy when sampled, although unrecorded immune exposures were likely present. The donor was CMV seronegative and was included in the group of about 350 seronegative cohort members. Each donor provided a peripheral blood sample, and peripheral blood mononuclear cells were used for TCR beta sequencing. Genomic DNA extraction from the blood cell samples was performed with the Qiagen DNeasy Blood Extraction Kit.

Input material: PBMCs. The source of this sequence is a man aged 25 to 45 in good health and CMV-seronegative. Rearrangement joined TRBV27 to TRBJ2-2, with the D gene uncertain. The bases read TGTGCCAGCAGTTTATCGGGCCACTTATTCACCGGGGAGCTGTTTTTT. This encodes CASSLSGHLFTGELFF.